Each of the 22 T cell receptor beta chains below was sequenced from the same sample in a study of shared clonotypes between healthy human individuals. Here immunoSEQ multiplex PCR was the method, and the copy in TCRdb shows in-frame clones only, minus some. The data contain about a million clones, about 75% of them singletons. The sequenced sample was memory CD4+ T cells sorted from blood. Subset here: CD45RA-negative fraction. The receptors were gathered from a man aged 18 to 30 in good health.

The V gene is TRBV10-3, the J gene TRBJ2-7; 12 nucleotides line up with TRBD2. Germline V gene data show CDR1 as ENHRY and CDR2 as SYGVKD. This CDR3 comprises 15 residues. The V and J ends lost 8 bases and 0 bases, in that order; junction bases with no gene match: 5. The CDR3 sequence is CAIQEGLAGSYEQYF. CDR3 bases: TGTGCCATCCAGGAGGGACTAGCGGGCTCCTACGAGCAGTACTTC.

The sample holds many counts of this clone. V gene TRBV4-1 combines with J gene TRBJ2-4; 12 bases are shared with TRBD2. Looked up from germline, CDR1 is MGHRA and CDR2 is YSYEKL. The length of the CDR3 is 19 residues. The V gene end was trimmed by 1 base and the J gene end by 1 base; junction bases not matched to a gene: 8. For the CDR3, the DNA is TGCGCCAGCAGCCAAGGAAGACTAGCGGGAGATGGGGCCAAAAACATTCAGTACTTC. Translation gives CASSQGRLAGDGAKNIQYF.

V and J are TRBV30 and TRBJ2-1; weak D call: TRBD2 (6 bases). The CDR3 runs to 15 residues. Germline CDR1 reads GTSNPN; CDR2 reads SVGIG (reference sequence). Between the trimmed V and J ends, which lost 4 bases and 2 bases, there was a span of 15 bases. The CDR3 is CAWKRRDLPYNEQFF. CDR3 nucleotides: TGTGCCTGGAAAAGGCGGGACCTACCCTACAATGAGCAGTTCTTC. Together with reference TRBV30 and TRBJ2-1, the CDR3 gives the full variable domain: SQTIHQWPATLVQPVGSPLSLECTVEGTSNPNLYWYRQAAGRGLQLLFYSVGIGQISSEVPQNLSASRPQDRQFILSSKKLLLSDSGFYLCAWKRRDLPYNEQFFGPGTRLTVL.

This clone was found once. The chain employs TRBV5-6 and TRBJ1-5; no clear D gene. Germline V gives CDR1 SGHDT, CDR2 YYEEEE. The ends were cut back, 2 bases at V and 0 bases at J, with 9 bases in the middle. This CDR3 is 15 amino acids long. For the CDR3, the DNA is TGTGCCAGCAGCTTCGGTCCAGCTAGCAATCAGCCCCAGCATTTT. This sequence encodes CASSFGPASNQPQHF.

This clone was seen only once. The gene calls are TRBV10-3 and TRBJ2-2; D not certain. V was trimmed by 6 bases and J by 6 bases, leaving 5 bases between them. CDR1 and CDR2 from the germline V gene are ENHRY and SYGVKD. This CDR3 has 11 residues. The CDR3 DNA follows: TGTGCCATCAGGGGATCCGGGGAGCTGTTTTTT. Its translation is CAIRGSGELFF.

The CDR3 bases are TGTGCCAGCAGCTTAGTAGGGGCCGGGGAGCTGTTTTTT. Protein sequence: CASSLVGAGELFF. This sequence joins TRBV7-6 and TRBJ2-2; a possible D gene is TRBD1 (5 bases). The CDR3 is 13 amino acids. Germline values: CDR1 SGHVS, CDR2 FNYEAQ. V was pared by 1 base and J by 6 bases, with 6 bases between.

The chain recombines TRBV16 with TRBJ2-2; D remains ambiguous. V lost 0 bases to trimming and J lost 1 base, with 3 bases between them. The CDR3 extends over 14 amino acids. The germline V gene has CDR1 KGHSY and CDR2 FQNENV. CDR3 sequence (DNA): TGTGCCAGCAGCCAATCACAGAACACCGGGGAGCTGTTTTTT. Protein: CASSQSQNTGELFF. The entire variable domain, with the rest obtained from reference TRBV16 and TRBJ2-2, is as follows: GEEVAQTPKHLVRGEGQKAKLYCAPIKGHSYVFWYQQVLKNEFKFLISFQNENVFDETGMPKERFSAKCLPNSPCSLEIQATKLEDSAVYFCASSQSQNTGELFFGEGSRLTVL.

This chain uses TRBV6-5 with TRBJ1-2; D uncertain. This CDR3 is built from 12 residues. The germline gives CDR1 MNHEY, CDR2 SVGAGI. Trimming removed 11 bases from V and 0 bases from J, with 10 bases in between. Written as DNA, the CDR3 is TGTGCCGTCGCCTCTCCTAACTATGGCTACACCTTC. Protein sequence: CAVASPNYGYTF.

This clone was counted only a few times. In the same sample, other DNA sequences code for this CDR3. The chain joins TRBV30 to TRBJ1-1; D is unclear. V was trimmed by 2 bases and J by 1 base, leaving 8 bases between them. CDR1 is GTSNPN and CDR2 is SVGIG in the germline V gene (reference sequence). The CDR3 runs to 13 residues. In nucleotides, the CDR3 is TGTGCCTGGAGTAGGGCGGCGAACACTGAAGCTTTCTTT. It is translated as CAWSRAANTEAFF.

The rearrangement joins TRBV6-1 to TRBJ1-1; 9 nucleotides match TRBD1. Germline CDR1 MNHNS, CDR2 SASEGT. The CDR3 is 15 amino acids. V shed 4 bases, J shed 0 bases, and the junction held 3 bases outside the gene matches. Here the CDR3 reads CASSGRQGVNTEAFF. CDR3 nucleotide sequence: TGTGCCAGCAGTGGGCGACAGGGGGTGAACACTGAAGCTTTCTTT.

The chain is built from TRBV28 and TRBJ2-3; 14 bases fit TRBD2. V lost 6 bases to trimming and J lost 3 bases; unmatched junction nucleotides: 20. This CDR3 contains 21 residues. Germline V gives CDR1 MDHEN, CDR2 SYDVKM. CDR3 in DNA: TGTGCCAGCAGCCATGGGGGACTAGCGGGGGTCCTTAGGGGTACGACAGATACGCAGTATTTT. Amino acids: CASSHGGLAGVLRGTTDTQYF.

The CDR3 nucleotides are TGTGCCAGCAGTGTAGCGGTCAAGACAGCTTCACCCCTCCACTTT. This codes for CASSVAVKTASPLHF. J is TRBJ1-6 and V is TRBV2; D is possibly TRBD1 (5 bases). Germline V gene lookup returns CDR1 SNHLY and CDR2 FYNNEI. The V gene lost 4 bases and the J gene lost 9 bases, with 16 bases spanning the gap. The CDR3 has 15 amino acids.

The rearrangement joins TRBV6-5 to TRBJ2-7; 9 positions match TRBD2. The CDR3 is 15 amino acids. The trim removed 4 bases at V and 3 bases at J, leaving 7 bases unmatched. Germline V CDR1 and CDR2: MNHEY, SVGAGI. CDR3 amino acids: CASSSAGGQIYEQYF. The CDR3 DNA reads TGTGCCAGCAGTTCGGCGGGAGGGCAGATCTACGAGCAGTACTTC.

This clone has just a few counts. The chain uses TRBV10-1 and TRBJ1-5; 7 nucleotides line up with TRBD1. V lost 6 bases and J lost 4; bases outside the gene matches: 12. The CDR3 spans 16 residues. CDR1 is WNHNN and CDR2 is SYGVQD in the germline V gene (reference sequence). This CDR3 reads CASSRRQGEANQPQHF. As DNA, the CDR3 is TGCGCCAGCAGCCGCAGACAGGGCGAAGCTAATCAGCCCCAGCATTTT.

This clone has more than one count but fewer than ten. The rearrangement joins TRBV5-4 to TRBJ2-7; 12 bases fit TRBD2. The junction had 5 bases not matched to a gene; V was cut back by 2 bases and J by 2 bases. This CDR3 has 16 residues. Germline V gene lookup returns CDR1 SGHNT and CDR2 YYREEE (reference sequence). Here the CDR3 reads CASSFRTSGATYEQYF. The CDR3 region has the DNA TGTGCCAGCAGCTTTAGGACTAGCGGGGCCACCTACGAGCAGTACTTC.

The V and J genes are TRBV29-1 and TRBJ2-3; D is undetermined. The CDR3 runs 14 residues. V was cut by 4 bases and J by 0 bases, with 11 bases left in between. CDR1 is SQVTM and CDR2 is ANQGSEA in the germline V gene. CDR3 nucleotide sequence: TGCAGCGTTGTATCAGGAATTAGCACAGATACGCAGTATTTT. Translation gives CSVVSGISTDTQYF.

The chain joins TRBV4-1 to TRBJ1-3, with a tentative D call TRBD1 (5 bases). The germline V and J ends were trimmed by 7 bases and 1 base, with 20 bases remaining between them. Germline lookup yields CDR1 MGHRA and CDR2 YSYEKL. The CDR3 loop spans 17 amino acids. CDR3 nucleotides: TGCGCCAGCACCCACTCTCTCGGGGCCCAATCTGGAAACACCATATATTTT. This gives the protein CASTHSLGAQSGNTIYF.

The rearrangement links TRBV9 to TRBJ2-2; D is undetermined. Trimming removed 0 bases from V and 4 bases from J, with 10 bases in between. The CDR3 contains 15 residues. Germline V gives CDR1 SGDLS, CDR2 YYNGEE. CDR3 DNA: TGTGCCAGCAGCGTAGGAGGCAGAGCCACCGGGGAGCTGTTTTTT. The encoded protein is CASSVGGRATGELFF.

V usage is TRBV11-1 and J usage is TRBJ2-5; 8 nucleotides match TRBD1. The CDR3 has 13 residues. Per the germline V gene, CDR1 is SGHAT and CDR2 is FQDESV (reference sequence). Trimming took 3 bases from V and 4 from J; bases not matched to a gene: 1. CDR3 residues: CASSFGTGETQYF. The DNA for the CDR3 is TGTGCCAGCAGCTTCGGGACAGGAGAGACCCAGTACTTC.

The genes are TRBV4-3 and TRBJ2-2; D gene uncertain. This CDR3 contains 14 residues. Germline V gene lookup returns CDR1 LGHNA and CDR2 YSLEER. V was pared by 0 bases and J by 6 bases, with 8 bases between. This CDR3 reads CASSQDWTPGELFF. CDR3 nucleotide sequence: TGCGCCAGCAGCCAAGATTGGACCCCCGGGGAGCTGTTTTTT.

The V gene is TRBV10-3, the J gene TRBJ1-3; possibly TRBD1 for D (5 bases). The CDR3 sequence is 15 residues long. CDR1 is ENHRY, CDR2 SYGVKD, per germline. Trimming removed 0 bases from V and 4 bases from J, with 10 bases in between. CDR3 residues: CAISESGENGNTIYF. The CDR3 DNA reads TGTGCCATCAGTGAGTCAGGGGAGAACGGAAACACCATATATTTT.

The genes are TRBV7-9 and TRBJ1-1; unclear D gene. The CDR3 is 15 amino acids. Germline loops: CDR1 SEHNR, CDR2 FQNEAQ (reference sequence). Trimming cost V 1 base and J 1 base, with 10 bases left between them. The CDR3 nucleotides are TGTGCCAGCAGCTTAGGGGCAGATCGGAACACTGAAGCTTTCTTT. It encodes CASSLGADRNTEAFF.